This T cell receptor (beta chain) is drawn from a study of T cells in Graves' hyperthyroidism and ophthalmopathy. CDR1 LGHDT and CDR2 YNNKEL come from the germline V gene (reference sequence). CDR3 length: 14 residues. Criteria for exclusion of patients were uncontrolled infection, other autoimmune disease, pregnancy or lactation. Diagnoses used clinical symptoms, serum thyroxine and TRAb, thyroid ultrasound and orbital computed tomography. Blood dates from first hyperthyroidism diagnosis, before any ophthalmopathy symptoms. Study-level points and caveats: From stable hyperthyroidism, ophthalmopathy was set apart by a 13 V-J model.

Template material for amplifying TCR beta CDR3 regions consisted of RNA transcripts. The primer set for the first-round RT-PCR of the TCR CDR3 was HTBI. Using its own MiXCR run on the multiplex PCR reads, TCRdb lists one record per CDR3 protein. Of about 770,000 distinct CDR3 sequences in the sample, around 19% are singletons; the top ten hold about a sixth. This clonotype was counted at least ten times. Its antigen is undetermined. Sequence at one end of the junction differs from germline and may be a read error. Input material: blood. J is TRBJ1-2 and V is TRBV3-1; D gene ambiguous. The clonotype comes from a woman aged 50 to 65 with Graves' hyperthyroidism that later progressed to Graves' ophthalmopathy. CDR3 amino acids: CASSQGSYPGGYTF. CDR3 bases: TGTGCCAGCAGTCAAGGGTCCTATCCCGGTGGCTACACCTTC.